The clone carrying this T cell receptor (beta chain) was counted once. Its antigen is undetermined. Donors in the study were healthy people who gave bone marrow. This entry belongs to a study of cytomegalovirus exposure and HLA in healthy donors. Study observations and caveats: Analyses of presence and absence presupposed an approximately uniform sequencing depth across donors. In vitro confirmation showed a few CMV-associated chains to be CMV antigen specific.

The V gene lost 9 bases and the J gene lost 11 bases, with 20 bases spanning the gap. This CDR3 has 13 residues. Germline assignment: CDR1 MNHEY and CDR2 SVGAGI. The PCR contained 60 Vbeta and 13 Jbeta primers. Generated by immunoSEQ multiplex PCR, the TCRdb table keeps only in-frame clones and is missing some. This sample has some 170,000 clones, with about four fifths found just once. The sequence was collected from a woman between 18 and 30 years old in good health and CMV-seropositive. Sequencing was done on a sample of PBMCs. This chain connects TRBV6-5 to TRBJ1-5; TRBD1 is a possible D gene (5 bases). CDR3 sequence: CASRKGVGQSQHF. CDR3 DNA sequence: TGTGCCAGTAGAAAAGGGGTAGGGCAGTCCCAGCATTTT.